The clone carrying this T cell receptor (beta chain) has at least ten counts. Its antigen is still unknown. Individual cDNA molecules were tagged with unique molecular identifiers, the study reported. TCRdb re-called the 5' RACE reads through MiXCR, storing one row per CDR3 protein. The profile shows approximately 48,000 distinct CDR3 sequences, about a tenth of them singletons. This specimen comes from a study of early T cells in non-severe SARS-CoV-2 infection. The wider study: Chains stayed unpaired after sequencing of bulk RNA from unsorted whole blood.

Study observations and caveats: CD4 and private specificities were missed by VDJdb matching, which favored anti-spike CD8 responses.

The sequenced sample was whole blood. The sequence was obtained from an adult who was a healthcare worker with PCR-confirmed SARS-CoV-2 infection or an uninfected control (not recorded which).

This CDR3 is CASSHRGFQPQHF. DNA of the CDR3: TGTGCCAGCAGCCACAGGGGGTTTCAGCCCCAGCATTTT. The rearrangement links TRBV6-2 or TRBV6-3 to TRBJ1-5; TRBD1 matches at 8 bases. The germline V gene encodes CDR1 MNHEY and CDR2 SVGEGT. This CDR3 has 13 amino acids. V lost 6 bases to trimming and J lost 6 bases; unmatched junction nucleotides: 4.